These 23 T cell receptor beta chains share one sample of origin, sequenced in a study of tumor and adjacent non-tumor tissue in lung cancer. Three rounds of nested PCR, following a modified ARM-PCR protocol, produced the TCRbeta library. MiXCR, applied by TCRdb to the multiplex PCR reads, yields one record per CDR3 protein. Among roughly 45,000 distinct CDR3 sequences, approximately 61% were seen once, and the ten largest hold roughly 42%. No cell sorting was done before RNA was extracted from the tissue. This non-tumor lung sample came from over 3 cm beyond the tumor edge. Sequenced material: distant non-tumor lung tissue. All receptors derive from a man aged 50 to 60 with non-small cell lung cancer.

Details on this clonotype: This sequence may be a read error, since a much larger clone differs from it by one base. V usage is TRBV4-2 and J usage is TRBJ1-5, with TRBD1 as a possible D gene (5 bases). V was pared by 0 bases and J by 11 bases, with 20 bases between. Germline assignment: CDR1 LGHNA and CDR2 YNFKEQ. The CDR3 contains 16 residues. CDR3 in amino acids: CASSQDVRGGTWSQHF. The DNA for the CDR3 is TGTGCCAGCAGCCAAGATGTACGGGGGGGAACTTGGTCCCAGCATTTT.

The genes are TRBV25-1 and TRBJ2-7; 10 positions match TRBD2. Germline values: CDR1 MGHDK, CDR2 SYGVNS. The CDR3 has 15 residues. With 8 bases clipped from V and 4 bases from J, the junction kept 11 bases outside the gene matches. The CDR3 region is CASPGLAVTLYEQYF. The CDR3 region has the DNA TGTGCCAGCCCCGGACTAGCGGTAACCCTTTACGAGCAGTACTTC.

This clonotype appeared a single time. The chain uses TRBV20-1 and TRBJ2-3; 9 bases are shared with TRBD2. Germline V gene data show CDR1 as DFQATT and CDR2 as SNEGSKA (reference sequence). CDR3 length: 14 residues. With V trimmed by 7 bases and J by 7 bases, 12 bases remained unmatched. CDR3 protein: CSGVSGRDTYTQYF. The CDR3 region has the DNA TGCAGTGGCGTTAGCGGGAGAGATACATATACGCAGTATTTT.

In the case of this clonotype: A clone one base away is much larger, so this may be a read error. The chain recombines TRBV5-4 with TRBJ2-5; tentatively, D is TRBD1 or TRBD2 (7 bases each). The CDR3 runs 15 residues. The germline V gene encodes CDR1 SGHNT and CDR2 YYREEE (reference sequence). CDR3 sequence reads: CASTRGTAGLETRYF. CDR3 coding DNA: TGTGCCAGCACCCGCGGGACAGCGGGGCTAGAGACCCGGTACTTC.

This clonotype came up a few times. A much larger clone differs from this one at a single base, so this may be a read error. This chain links TRBV10-2 with TRBJ2-1; 11 bases are shared with TRBD2. There are 14 residues in the CDR3. With 7 bases clipped from V and 2 bases from J, the junction kept 1 base outside the gene matches. Germline V gene data show CDR1 as WSHSY and CDR2 as SAAADI. CDR3 sequence (DNA): TGCGCCAGCATGACTAGCGGGGCCTACAATGAGCAGTTCTTC. Its protein product is CASMTSGAYNEQFF.

Details on this clonotype: No conserved phenylalanine or tryptophan ends this CDR3, so it is likely a read error. V and J are TRBV6-2 or TRBV6-3 and TRBJ1-1, with no clear D. This CDR3 contains 11 residues. Germline CDR1 reads MNHEY; CDR2 reads SVGEGT. CDR3 sequence (DNA): TGTACCAGCAGTTACTCGGGTGAAGCTTTCTCT. Amino acids: CTSSYSGEAFS.

Points on this clonotype: One end of the junction is discordant with germline, which a read error may explain. The genes are TRBV14 and TRBJ2-7, with TRBD1 identical over 7 bases. The CDR3 runs 13 residues. Looked up from germline, CDR1 is SGHDN and CDR2 is FVKESK. The CDR3 here is CTSSTQQGYEQYF. CDR3 in DNA: TGTACCAGCAGCACCCAACAGGGGTACGAGCAGTACTTC.

This clonotype was seen repeatedly, ten times or more. The chain recombines TRBV24-1 with TRBJ2-5; D is possibly TRBD2 (6 bases). The CDR3 consists of 10 residues. Between the trimmed V and J ends, which lost 9 bases and 5 bases, there was a span of 6 bases. The germline V gene encodes CDR1 KGHDR and CDR2 SFDVKD. The CDR3 protein is CATGGETQYF. DNA of the CDR3: TGTGCCACCGGGGGGGAGACCCAGTACTTC.

This clonotype showed up just once. V and J are TRBV29-1 and TRBJ1-2, with D uncertain. Deletions cut 8 bases from V and 0 bases from J, with 16 bases between. This CDR3 is 14 amino acids long. Germline CDR1 and CDR2: SQVTM and ANQGSEA. The CDR3 DNA follows: TGCAGCTCCCGAGGATGGGAGTCTAACTATGGCTACACCTTC. This sequence encodes CSSRGWESNYGYTF.

Concerning this clonotype: This may be a read error, as it is one base from a much larger clone. The V gene is TRBV5-1, the J gene TRBJ2-3, with 16 bases identical to TRBD2. CDR1 and CDR2 (germline): SGHRS, YFSETQ. This CDR3 is built from 17 residues. V trimming: 2 bases; J trimming: 6 bases; junction bases outside the gene matches: 6. The CDR3 reads CASSLRGLAGGADTQYF. As DNA, the CDR3 is TGCGCCAGCAGCTTAAGGGGACTAGCGGGAGGGGCGGATACGCAGTATTTT.

This clonotype has ten or more counts. The chain links TRBV5-4 to TRBJ1-3; no reliable D call. V was cut by 10 bases and J by 0 bases, with 14 bases left in between. The germline V gene has CDR1 SGHNT and CDR2 YYREEE (reference sequence). The CDR3 runs to 14 residues. CDR3 bases: TGTGCCCACATCATGAGGGTCTCTGGAAACACCATATATTTT. Residues: CAHIMRVSGNTIYF.

On this clonotype itself: Sequence at one end of the junction differs from germline and may be a read error. The chain carries TRBV30 and TRBJ2-6, with TRBD1 as a possible D gene (5 bases). There are 14 residues in the CDR3. Germline V gene data show CDR1 as GTSNPN and CDR2 as SVGIG (reference sequence). The CDR3 DNA is TGTACCTGCCTTAGAGTGGCTGGGGCCAACATCCTGACTTTC. Protein: CTCLRVAGANILTF.

In this sample, this clonotype turned up a few times. This chain connects TRBV4-1 to TRBJ1-6; 7 bases line up with TRBD1. The germline V gene has CDR1 MGHRA and CDR2 YSYEKL. The trim removed 7 bases at V and 8 bases at J, leaving 8 bases unmatched. CDR3 length equals 14 residues. CDR3 nucleotides: TGCGCCAGCAATAACCGGGACAGAGATTCACCCCTCCACTTT. Protein: CASNNRDRDSPLHF.

In the case of this clonotype: The junction shows a germline mismatch at one end, possibly a read error. This chain joins TRBV29-1 and TRBJ2-7; D is perhaps TRBD1 (6 bases). CDR1 and CDR2 (germline): SQVTM, ANQGSEA. The CDR3 runs to 13 residues. CDR3 in DNA: TGCAGTGTCCGCCGGGACAAGATCTACGAGCATTACTTC. Protein product: CSVRRDKIYEHYF.

In the case of this clonotype: At one boundary the junction diverges from the germline segment, which might be a read error. This chain links TRBV20-1 with TRBJ1-5; D unresolved. CDR1 is DFQATT, CDR2 SNEGSKA, per germline (reference sequence). This CDR3 comprises 13 residues. The CDR3 nucleotides are TGCGGTGCTAGTCGGGATAACAATCAGCCCCAACATTTT. This translates into CGASRDNNQPQHF.

As for this clonotype: One base away lies a much larger clone, so this may be a sequencing read error. The conserved phenylalanine or tryptophan is not found at the CDR3 terminus, so this likely reflects a read error. This chain uses TRBV28 with TRBJ2-7, with 8 bases lining up with TRBD1. The CDR3 covers 11 residues. Germline CDR1 reads MDHEN; CDR2 reads SYDVKM. V shed 8 bases, J shed 7 bases, and the junction held 4 bases outside the gene matches. CDR3 nucleotides: TGTGCCAGCCAGGGGGCTAGGGAGCAGTACTGC. Its translation is CASQGAREQYC.

The chain's CDR3 is CATSVPGGNTGELFF. The CDR3 DNA reads as TGTGCCACCAGTGTCCCGGGAGGGAACACCGGGGAGCTGTTTTTT. The chain is built from TRBV24-1 and TRBJ2-2, with 7 bases fitting TRBD2. This CDR3 contains 15 residues. Germline V gene sequence: CDR1 KGHDR, CDR2 SFDVKD. The V segment lost 5 bases and the J segment 1 base; nucleotides outside the gene matches: 3.

A word on this clonotype: The junction and the germline gene differ at one end; a read error may be behind it. This chain connects TRBV6-6 to TRBJ2-7, with D tentatively TRBD2 (6 bases). The V gene's germline CDR1 is MNHNY and CDR2 SVGAGI (reference sequence). The CDR3 contains 15 residues. Written as DNA, the CDR3 is TGTGCCAGCAGGGAGAGGGGCGGGGCGACTTACGAGGAGTACTTC. It specifies CASRERGGATYEEYF.

On this clonotype itself: This may arise from a read error, as a much more abundant clone is one base away. The V call is TRBV4-1, the J call TRBJ2-5, with TRBD1 matching over 7 bases. The CDR3 has 15 amino acids. Germline CDR1 MGHRA, CDR2 YSYEKL. The V segment lost 6 bases and the J segment 5 bases; nucleotides outside the gene matches: 12. The CDR3 sequence: CASSKGQAPEETQYF. CDR3 DNA: TGCGCCAGCAGTAAAGGACAGGCCCCAGAGGAGACCCAGTACTTC.

As to this clonotype: A read error may account for a junction end that differs from germline. The chain combines TRBV13 with TRBJ2-1; maybe TRBD1 (6 bases). Germline V gene lookup returns CDR1 PRHDT and CDR2 FYEKMQ (reference sequence). CDR3 length: 13 amino acids. The CDR3 sequence: CTSSYDRINEQFF. The CDR3 nucleotides read TGTACCAGCAGCTATGACAGGATCAATGAGCAGTTCTTC.

The genes are TRBV11-2 and TRBJ2-1; 9 positions match TRBD1. Germline V gives CDR1 SGHAT, CDR2 FQNNGV. Trimming removed 6 bases from V and 9 bases from J; junction bases left unmatched: 12. The CDR3 contains 15 residues. The CDR3 DNA reads TGTGCCAGCAGACCCCCCTCGGGGGGACAGGGTGAGCAGTTCTTC. Residues: CASRPPSGGQGEQFF.

V is TRBV7-9 and J is TRBJ2-1; 8 nucleotides agree with TRBD2. V lost 3 bases and J lost 3; bases outside the gene matches: 10. The germline CDR1 and CDR2 sequences are SEHNR and FQNEAQ (reference sequence). This CDR3 is built from 17 residues. This chain's CDR3 is CASSFVLERELYNEQFF. Here the CDR3 DNA reads TGTGCCAGCAGCTTTGTCTTGGAGCGGGAGCTCTACAATGAGCAGTTCTTC.

Concerning this clonotype: Given a much more abundant clone one base away, this may be a read error. V and J are TRBV20-1 and TRBJ2-1; tentative D call: TRBD2 (6 bases). The CDR3 has 13 amino acids. Looked up from germline, CDR1 is DFQATT and CDR2 is SNEGSKA (reference sequence). Trimming left V 6 bases short and J 5 bases short, with 14 bases between. In DNA form, the CDR3 reads TGCAGTGCCCTACCAGCGGGCCACAATGAGCAGTTCTTC. Its protein product is CSALPAGHNEQFF.